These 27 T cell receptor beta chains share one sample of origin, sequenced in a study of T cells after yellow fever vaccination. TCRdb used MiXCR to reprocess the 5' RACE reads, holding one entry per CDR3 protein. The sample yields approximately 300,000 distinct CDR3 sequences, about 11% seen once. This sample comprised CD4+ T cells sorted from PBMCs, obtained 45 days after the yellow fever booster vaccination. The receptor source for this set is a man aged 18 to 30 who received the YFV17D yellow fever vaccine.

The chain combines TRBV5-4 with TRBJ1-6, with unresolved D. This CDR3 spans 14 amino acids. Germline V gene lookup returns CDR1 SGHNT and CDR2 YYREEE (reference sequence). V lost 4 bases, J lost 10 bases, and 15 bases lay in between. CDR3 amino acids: CASSPVEGGSPLHF. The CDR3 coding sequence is TGTGCCAGCAGCCCCGTGGAGGGTGGCTCACCCCTCCACTTT.

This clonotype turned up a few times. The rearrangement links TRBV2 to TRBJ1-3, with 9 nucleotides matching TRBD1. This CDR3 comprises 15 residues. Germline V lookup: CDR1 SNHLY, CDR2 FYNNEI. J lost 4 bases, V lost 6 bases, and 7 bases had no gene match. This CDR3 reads CASSPTGQGGNTIYF. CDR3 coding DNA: TGTGCCAGCAGCCCTACCGGACAGGGGGGAAACACCATATATTTT.

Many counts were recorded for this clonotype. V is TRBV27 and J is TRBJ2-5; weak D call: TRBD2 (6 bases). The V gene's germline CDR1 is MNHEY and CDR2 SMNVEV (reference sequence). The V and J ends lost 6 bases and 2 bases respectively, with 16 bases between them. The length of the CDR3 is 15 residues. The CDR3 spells CASSGGKWVQETQYF. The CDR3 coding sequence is TGTGCCAGCAGCGGAGGGAAGTGGGTTCAAGAGACCCAGTACTTC.

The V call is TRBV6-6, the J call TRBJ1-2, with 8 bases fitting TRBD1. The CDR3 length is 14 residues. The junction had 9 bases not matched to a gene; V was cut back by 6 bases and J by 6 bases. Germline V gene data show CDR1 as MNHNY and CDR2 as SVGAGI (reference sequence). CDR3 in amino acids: CASSQMDRVNGYTF. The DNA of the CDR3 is TGTGCCAGCAGCCAAATGGACAGGGTAAATGGCTACACCTTC.

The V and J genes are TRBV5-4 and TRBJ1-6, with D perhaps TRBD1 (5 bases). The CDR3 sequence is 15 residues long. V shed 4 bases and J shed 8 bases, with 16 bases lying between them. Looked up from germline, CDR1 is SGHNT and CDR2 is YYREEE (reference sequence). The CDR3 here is CASSPDGKGYSPLHF. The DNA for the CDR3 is TGTGCCAGCAGCCCGGACGGGAAGGGGTATTCACCCCTCCACTTT.

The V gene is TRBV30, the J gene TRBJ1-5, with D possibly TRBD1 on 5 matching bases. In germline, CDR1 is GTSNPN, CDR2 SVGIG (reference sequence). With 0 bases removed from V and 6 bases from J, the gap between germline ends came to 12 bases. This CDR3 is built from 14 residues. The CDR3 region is CAWSVGVRGQPQHF. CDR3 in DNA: TGTGCCTGGAGTGTGGGGGTACGCGGTCAGCCCCAGCATTTT.

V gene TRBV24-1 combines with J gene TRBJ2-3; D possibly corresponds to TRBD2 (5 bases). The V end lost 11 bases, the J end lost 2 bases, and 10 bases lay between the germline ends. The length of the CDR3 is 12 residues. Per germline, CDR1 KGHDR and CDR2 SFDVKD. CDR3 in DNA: TGTGCCATCGGGGAGAACACAGATACGCAGTATTTT. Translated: CAIGENTDTQYF.

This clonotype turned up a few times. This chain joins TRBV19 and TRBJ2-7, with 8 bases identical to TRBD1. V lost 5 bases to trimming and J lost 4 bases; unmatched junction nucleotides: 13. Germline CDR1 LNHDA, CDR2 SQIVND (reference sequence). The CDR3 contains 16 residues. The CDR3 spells CASSRVPGQAVYEQYF. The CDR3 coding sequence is TGTGCCAGTAGTCGGGTTCCGGGACAGGCCGTTTACGAGCAGTACTTC.

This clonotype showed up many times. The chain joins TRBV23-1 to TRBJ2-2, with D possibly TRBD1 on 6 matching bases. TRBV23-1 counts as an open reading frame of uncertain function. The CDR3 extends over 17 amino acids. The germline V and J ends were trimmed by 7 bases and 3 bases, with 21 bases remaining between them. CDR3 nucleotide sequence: TGCGCCAGCACCGCAAAGGACAGCCAGAGGCACACCGGGGAGCTGTTTTTT. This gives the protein CASTAKDSQRHTGELFF.

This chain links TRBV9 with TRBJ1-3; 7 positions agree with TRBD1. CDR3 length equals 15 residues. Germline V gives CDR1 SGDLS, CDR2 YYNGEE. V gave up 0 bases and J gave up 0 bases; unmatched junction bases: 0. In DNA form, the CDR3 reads TGTGCCAGCAGCGTAGAGGGGGCCTCTGGAAACACCATATATTTT. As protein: CASSVEGASGNTIYF. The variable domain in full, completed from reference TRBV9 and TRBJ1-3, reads DSGVTQTPKHLITATGQRVTLRCSPRSGDLSVYWYQQSLDQGLQFLIQYYNGEERAKGNILERFSAQQFPDLHSELNLSSLELGDSALYFCASSVEGASGNTIYFGEGSWLTVV.

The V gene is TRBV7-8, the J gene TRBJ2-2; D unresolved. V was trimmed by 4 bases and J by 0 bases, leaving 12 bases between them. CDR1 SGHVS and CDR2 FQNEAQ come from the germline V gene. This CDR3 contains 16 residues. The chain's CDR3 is CASSSWAEANTGELFF. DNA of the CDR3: TGTGCCAGCAGCTCCTGGGCGGAAGCGAACACCGGGGAGCTGTTTTTT. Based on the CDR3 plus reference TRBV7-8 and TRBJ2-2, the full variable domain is GAGVSQSPRYKVAKRGQDVALRCDPISGHVSLFWYQQALGQGPEFLTYFQNEAQLDKSGLPSDRFFAERPEGSVSTLKIQRTQQEDSAVYLCASSSWAEANTGELFFGEGSRLTVL.

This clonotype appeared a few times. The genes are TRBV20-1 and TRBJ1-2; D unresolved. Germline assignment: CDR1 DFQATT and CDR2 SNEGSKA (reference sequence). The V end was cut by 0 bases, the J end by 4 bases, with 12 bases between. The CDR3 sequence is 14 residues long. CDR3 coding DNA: TGCAGTGCTAGAGAAGTAAGAGGATTCTATGGCTACACCTTC. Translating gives CSAREVRGFYGYTF.

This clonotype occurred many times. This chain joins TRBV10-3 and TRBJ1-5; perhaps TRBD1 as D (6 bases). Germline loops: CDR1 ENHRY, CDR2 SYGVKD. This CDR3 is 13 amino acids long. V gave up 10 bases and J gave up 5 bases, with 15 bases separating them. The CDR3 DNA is TGTGCCACCCGGAACAGGGCTGATCAGCCCCAGCATTTT. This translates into CATRNRADQPQHF.

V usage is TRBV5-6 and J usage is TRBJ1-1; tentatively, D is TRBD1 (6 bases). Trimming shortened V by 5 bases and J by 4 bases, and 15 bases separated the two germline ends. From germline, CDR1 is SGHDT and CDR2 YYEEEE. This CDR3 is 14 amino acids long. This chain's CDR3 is CASSFGQISTEAFF. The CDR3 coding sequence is TGTGCCAGCAGTTTCGGACAGATTTCCACTGAAGCTTTCTTT.

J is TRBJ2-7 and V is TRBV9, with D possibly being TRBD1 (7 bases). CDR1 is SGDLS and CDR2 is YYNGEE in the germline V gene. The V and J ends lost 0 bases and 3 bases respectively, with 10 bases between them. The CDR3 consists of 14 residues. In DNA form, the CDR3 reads TGTGCCAGCAGCGTAGACCAGGGGGGCTACGAGCAGTACTTC. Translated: CASSVDQGGYEQYF.

The DNA of the CDR3 is TGTGCCAGCAATCCGGACAGCGCGGAGACCCAGTACTTC. Residues: CASNPDSAETQYF. The chain uses TRBV2 and TRBJ2-5, with TRBD1 as a possible D gene (6 bases). The ends were cut back, 7 bases at V and 5 bases at J, with 14 bases in the middle. CDR1 SNHLY and CDR2 FYNNEI come from the germline V gene. This CDR3 has 13 residues.

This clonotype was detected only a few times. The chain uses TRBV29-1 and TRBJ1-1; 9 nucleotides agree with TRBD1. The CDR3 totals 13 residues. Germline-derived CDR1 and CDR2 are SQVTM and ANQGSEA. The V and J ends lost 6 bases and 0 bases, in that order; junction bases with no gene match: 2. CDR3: CSVGTGLNTEAFF. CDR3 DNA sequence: TGCAGCGTAGGGACAGGGCTGAACACTGAAGCTTTCTTT. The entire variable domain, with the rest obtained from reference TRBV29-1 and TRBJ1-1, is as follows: SAVISQKPSRDICQRGTSLTIQCQVDSQVTMMFWYRQQPGQSLTLIATANQGSEATYESGFVIDKFPISRPNLTFSTLTVSNMSPEDSSIYLCSVGTGLNTEAFFGQGTRLTVV.

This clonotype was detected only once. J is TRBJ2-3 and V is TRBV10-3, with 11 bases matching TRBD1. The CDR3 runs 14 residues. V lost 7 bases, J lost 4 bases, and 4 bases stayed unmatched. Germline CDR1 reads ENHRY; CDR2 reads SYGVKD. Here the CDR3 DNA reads TGTGCCATCAAGGGACAGGGGGGGTCAGATACGCAGTATTTT. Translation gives CAIKGQGGSDTQYF.

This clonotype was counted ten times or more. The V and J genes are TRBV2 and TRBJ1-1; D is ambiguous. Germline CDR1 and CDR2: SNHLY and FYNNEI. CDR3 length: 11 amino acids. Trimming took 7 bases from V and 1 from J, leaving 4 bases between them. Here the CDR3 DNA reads TGTGCCAGCACACAGAACACTGAAGCTTTCTTT. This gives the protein CASTQNTEAFF. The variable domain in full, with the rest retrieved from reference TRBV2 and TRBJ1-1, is EPEVTQTPSHQVTQMGQEVILRCVPISNHLYFYWYRQILGQKVEFLVSFYNNEISEKSEIFDDQFSVERPDGSNFTLKIRSTKLEDSAMYFCASTQNTEAFFGQGTRLTVV.

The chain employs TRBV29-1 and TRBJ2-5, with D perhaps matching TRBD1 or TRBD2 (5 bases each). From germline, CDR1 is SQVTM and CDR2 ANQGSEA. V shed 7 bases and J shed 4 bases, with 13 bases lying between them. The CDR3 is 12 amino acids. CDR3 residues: CSGLGDGETQYF. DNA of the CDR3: TGCAGCGGGTTGGGGGACGGAGAGACCCAGTACTTC.

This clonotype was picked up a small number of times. The CDR3 DNA reads TGTGCCATCAGTGAGTCGCTGGGCAGGGGGCGGACTGAAGCTTTCTTT. Encoded protein: CAISESLGRGRTEAFF. The chain uses TRBV10-3 and TRBJ1-1; 8 bases agree with TRBD1. Per the germline V gene, CDR1 is ENHRY and CDR2 is SYGVKD. V was pared by 0 bases and J by 5 bases, with 8 bases of the junction left unmatched. CDR3 length equals 16 residues.

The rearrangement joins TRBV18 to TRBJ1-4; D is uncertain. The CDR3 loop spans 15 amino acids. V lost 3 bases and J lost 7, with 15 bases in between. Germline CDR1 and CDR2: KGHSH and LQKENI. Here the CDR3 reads CASSPRVVDGEKLFF. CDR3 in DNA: TGTGCCAGCTCACCCCGGGTGGTGGATGGTGAAAAACTGTTTTTT.

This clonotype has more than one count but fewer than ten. In nucleotides, the CDR3 is TGCAGTGCTGACCGCCGACTAGCGGGGAGCACAGATACGCAGTATTTT. This codes for CSADRRLAGSTDTQYF. This chain links TRBV20-1 with TRBJ2-3; 11 bases line up with TRBD2. The CDR3 consists of 16 residues. V was pared by 5 bases and J by 0 bases, with 7 bases of the junction left unmatched. Germline CDR1 reads DFQATT; CDR2 reads SNEGSKA (reference sequence).

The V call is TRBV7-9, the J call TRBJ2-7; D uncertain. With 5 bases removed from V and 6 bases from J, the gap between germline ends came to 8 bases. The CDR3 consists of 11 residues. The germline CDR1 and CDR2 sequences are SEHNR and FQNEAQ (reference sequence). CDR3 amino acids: CASSALTEQYF. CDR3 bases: TGTGCCAGCAGCGCCCTTACCGAGCAGTACTTC.

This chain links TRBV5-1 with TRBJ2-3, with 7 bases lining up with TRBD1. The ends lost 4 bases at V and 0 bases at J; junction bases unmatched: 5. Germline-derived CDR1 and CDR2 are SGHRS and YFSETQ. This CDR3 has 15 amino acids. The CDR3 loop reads CASSMGQTSTDTQYF. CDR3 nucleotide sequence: TGCGCCAGCAGCATGGGACAGACTAGCACAGATACGCAGTATTTT.

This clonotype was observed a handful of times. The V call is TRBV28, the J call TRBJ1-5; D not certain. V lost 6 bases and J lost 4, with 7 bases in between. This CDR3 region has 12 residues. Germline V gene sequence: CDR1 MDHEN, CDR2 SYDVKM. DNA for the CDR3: TGTGCCAGCAGGGGTGGGAATCAGCCCCAGCATTTT. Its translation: CASRGGNQPQHF.

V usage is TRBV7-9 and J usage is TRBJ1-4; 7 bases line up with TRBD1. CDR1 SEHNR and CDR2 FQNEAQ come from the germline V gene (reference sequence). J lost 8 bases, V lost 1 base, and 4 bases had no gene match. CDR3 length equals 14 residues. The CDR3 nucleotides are TGTGCCAGCAGCTTAGGGACAGGAGGCGAAAAACTGTTTTTT. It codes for CASSLGTGGEKLFF. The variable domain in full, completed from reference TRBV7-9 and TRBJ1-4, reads DTGVSQNPRHKITKRGQNVTFRCDPISEHNRLYWYRQTLGQGPEFLTYFQNEAQLEKSRLLSDRFSAERPKGSFSTLEIQRTEQGDSAMYLCASSLGTGGEKLFFGSGTQLSVL.